This T cell receptor (beta chain) was identified in a study of T cells expressing NK-cell markers. Study overall: Repertoires of TCR beta were obtained from T cells sorted as CD3+CD56+NKG2C+, CD3+CD56+NKG2C- and CD3+CD56-NKG2C+. One of eight sequenced donors was HCMV-seronegative; the other seven were seropositive. Study-wide findings and caveats: No clear determination of HCMV specificity was made for expanded NKG2C+ T cell clones.

In the case of this clonotype: Its specificity is not known.

5'RACE template switching with UMIs produced the TCR beta cDNA. With the 5' RACE reads reprocessed, TCRdb shows one record per CDR3 protein and no DNA. Its table lists 150,000 or so distinct CDR3 sequences. CDR1 DFQATT and CDR2 SNEGSKA come from the germline V gene (reference sequence). The CDR3 covers 16 residues. Sample: blood T cells: a sorted CD56 or NKG2C T cell subset, CD4+ or CD8+ T cells, or bulk PBMC T cells (not recorded which). This chain joins TRBV20-1 and TRBJ2-1; TCRdb's D call, TRBD2, is unchecked because there is no DNA. The sequence derives from a woman in her 50s in good health. CDR3 sequence reads: CSAMGFRDSVGNEQFF.